This TCR beta chain stems from a study of cytomegalovirus exposure and HLA in healthy donors. In its sample, this clone was seen a few times. Its specificity is not known. It was with 60 Vbeta and 13 Jbeta primers that the PCR ran. Profiled with immunoSEQ multiplex PCR; TCRdb holds only in-frame clones, not every one. Of roughly 120,000 clones listed, 79% are singletons. The CDR3 consists of 15 residues. V was cut by 0 bases and J by 3 bases, with 9 bases left in between. Germline CDR1 is MGHRA and CDR2 is YSYEKL. While unrecorded immune exposures were likely, the donors were nominally healthy when sampled. General study results and limits: The authors listed over 150 TCR beta chains as cytomegalovirus-associated. Segments of the TCR beta V type were, in most cases, productive about 87% or about 30% of the time in an earlier analysis. Analysis was carried out at a later point, and it linked a missense DCLRE1C variant to TCR beta V- and J-gene trimming.

Sequenced input: PBMCs. This TCR derives from a man between 25 and 39 years old in good health and CMV-seropositive. This chain uses TRBV4-1 with TRBJ1-5, with a tentative D call TRBD1 (6 bases). The CDR3 DNA reads TGCGCCAGCAGCCAAGAAACAGGGTCCAATCAGCCCCAGCATTTT. Its protein product is CASSQETGSNQPQHF.